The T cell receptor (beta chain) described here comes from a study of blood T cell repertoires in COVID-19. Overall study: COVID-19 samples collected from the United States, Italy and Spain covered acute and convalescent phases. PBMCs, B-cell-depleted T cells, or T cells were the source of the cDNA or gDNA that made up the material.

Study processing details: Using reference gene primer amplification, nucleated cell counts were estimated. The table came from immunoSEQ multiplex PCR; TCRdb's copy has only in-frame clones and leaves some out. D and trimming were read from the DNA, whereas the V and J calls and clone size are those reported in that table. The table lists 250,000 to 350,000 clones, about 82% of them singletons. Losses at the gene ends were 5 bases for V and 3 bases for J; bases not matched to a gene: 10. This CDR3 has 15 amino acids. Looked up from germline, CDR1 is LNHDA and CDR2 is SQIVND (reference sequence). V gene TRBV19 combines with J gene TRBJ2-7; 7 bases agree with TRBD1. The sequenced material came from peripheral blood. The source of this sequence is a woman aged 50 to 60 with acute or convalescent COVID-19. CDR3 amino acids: CASSSTGNWVYEQYF. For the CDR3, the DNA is TGTGCCAGTAGTTCGACAGGGAATTGGGTCTACGAGCAGTACTTC.